This TCR beta chain was observed in a study of diagnostic markers for celiac disease. TCRdb re-called the reads and catalogs CDR3 proteins one per entry, DNA excluded. The sample has about 6,000 distinct CDR3 sequences, and its top ten clones hold almost 6%. The CDR3 contains 15 residues. Per germline, CDR1 LGHDT and CDR2 YNNKEL (reference sequence). This rearrangement joins TRBV3-1 to TRBJ2-3; the TRBD1 assignment by TCRdb is unverifiable without DNA. The sequence derives from a human donor. This table probably holds off-target reads from a library built for another chain. Sequencing was carried out using either unsorted cells or a sorted T cell fraction (not recorded which). CDR3 sequence: CASSQERGVTDTQYF.